This TCR beta chain was recovered during a study of early T cells in non-severe SARS-CoV-2 infection (dated by TCRdb to 2020 to 2023). General notes on the study: Bulk RNA from unsorted whole blood was used for TCR sequencing, so alpha and beta chains could not be paired.

The table lists this clonotype with many counts. Its binding antigen is unknown. No much larger clone is present one base from it, and per-base qualities are unavailable. On the study overall, not on this receptor specifically: VDJdb matching was skewed toward anti-spike CD8 responses, so virus-specific expansions were likely underestimated and private and CD4 specificities were missed.

The library was made by 5' RACE. Sequenced on a NextSeq 500. The TCR library protocol attached unique molecular identifiers to individual cDNA molecules to correct for sequencing error and PCR bias. Sequencing covered both TCR alpha and beta chains, and within each sample the abundances of alpha and beta sequences were tightly co-correlated. Concerning the study's data processing: Decombinator V4 was used to annotate the V gene, J gene and CDR3 of the TCR sequences. TCRs were defined as expanded if a significant change between any two time points was detected under a Poisson model with p below 0.0001. TCR abundances were normalised to the total number of TCRs sequenced per sample and expressed as counts per million. TRAV1-2 paired with TRAJ12, TRAJ20 or TRAJ33 defined MAIT TCRs, while TRAV10 paired with TRAJ18 defined iNKT TCRs. A search of VDJdb, accessed on 1 November 2021, was run for TCRs annotated to CMV, EBV and SARS-CoV-2, with TCRs annotated for multiple antigens excluded. TCRdb reprocessing: public reads trimmed at Q25 with fastp, clones called with MiXCR, in-frame beta chains kept. Entries that share a CDR3 protein sequence are merged under the most common genes and DNA. TCRdb's processing, not the study's, gives the V and J calls here. This sample gives tens of thousands of distinct CDR3 sequences in total; roughly a tenth of them show up just once. The ten largest make up approximately 6.5% of the sample.

CDR1 MNHEY and CDR2 SMNVEV were looked up in the germline V gene (reference sequence). V and J are truncated by 5 bases and 5 bases respectively, leaving an intervening sequence of 19 bases. Its CDR3 holds 15 amino acids, cysteine through phenylalanine. Only the CDR3 portion is preserved as DNA: 45 bases, with reading frame beginning at the first base. The study was a case-control design nested within a healthcare worker cohort in London, UK, with weekly nasopharyngeal swab PCR tests and blood sampling. Between 23 and 31 March 2020, the week of the UK lockdown, healthcare workers were enrolled and then followed up weekly for as long as 16 weeks.

The TCR comes from an adult who was a healthcare worker with PCR-confirmed SARS-CoV-2 infection or an uninfected control (not recorded which). The specimen was whole blood. The rearranged segments are TRBV27 and TRBJ2-7; TRBD2 is perhaps the D gene, given 6 matching bases. At the DNA level, the sequence is TGTGCCAGCAGTCCCAGTCTGCGCGGGATAGACGAGCAGTACTTC. It is translated as CASSPSLRGIDEQYF.